These 21 T cell receptor beta chains share one sample of origin, sequenced in a study of blood T cell repertoires in COVID-19. The data were produced by immunoSEQ multiplex PCR, yet TCRdb's version contains in-frame clones alone and is incomplete. The sample lists 300,000 to 400,000 clones, around 87% occurring once. Sequences were obtained from peripheral blood. These TCRs come from a woman in her fifties or sixties who had recovered from COVID-19.

This clone was seen just once. The chain employs TRBV7-2 and TRBJ2-3, with D tentatively TRBD2 (5 bases). Trimming shortened V by 3 bases and J by 5 bases, and 12 bases separated the two germline ends. The CDR3 has 14 amino acids. Per germline, CDR1 SGHTA and CDR2 FQGNSA. CDR3 DNA: TGTGCCAGCAGCTTTGTACTAGTTAGAGATACGCAGTATTTT. It translates to CASSFVLVRDTQYF.

This chain links TRBV4-2 with TRBJ1-2, with no clear D. CDR1 is LGHNA and CDR2 is YNFKEQ in the germline V gene. The germline V and J ends were trimmed by 0 bases and 1 base, with 12 bases remaining between them. This CDR3 has 16 amino acids. The CDR3 bases are TGTGCCAGCAGCCAAGATGCCCCGGGGAGTAACTATGGCTACACCTTC. Its protein product is CASSQDAPGSNYGYTF.

This rearrangement joins TRBV19 to TRBJ2-7, with TRBD1 identical over 7 bases. The CDR3 totals 15 residues. The germline V gene encodes CDR1 LNHDA and CDR2 SQIVND (reference sequence). Trimming took 5 bases from V and 5 from J; bases not matched to a gene: 12. DNA for the CDR3: TGTGCCAGTAGTCCGCAGGGGCAGGGGGAGAACGAGCAGTACTTC. Amino acids: CASSPQGQGENEQYF.

The V call is TRBV27, the J call TRBJ1-2; D is unclear. The germline CDR1 and CDR2 sequences are MNHEY and SMNVEV (reference sequence). This CDR3 has 14 residues. Trimming removed 4 bases at V and 4 bases at J, with 13 bases between. In DNA, the CDR3 is TGTGCCAGCAGTTCCCGACGGGGTTTCTATGGCTACACCTTC. It is translated as CASSSRRGFYGYTF.

This rearrangement joins TRBV6-2 or TRBV6-3 to TRBJ2-5; 8 bases line up with TRBD1. V lost 5 bases to trimming and J lost 5 bases; unmatched junction nucleotides: 10. This CDR3 contains 15 residues. Per germline, CDR1 MNHEY and CDR2 SVGEGT. Written as DNA, the CDR3 is TGTGCCAGCAGTAGTGGACAGGGTGTTCTCGAGACCCAGTACTTC. Its protein is CASSSGQGVLETQYF.

The chain joins TRBV19 to TRBJ1-2, with D tentatively TRBD1 (6 bases). CDR1 and CDR2 from the germline V gene are LNHDA and SQIVND (reference sequence). The CDR3 is 15 amino acids. V was cut by 7 bases and J by 0 bases, with 15 bases left in between. This CDR3 is CASTKQGASNYGYTF. The CDR3 DNA is TGTGCCAGTACCAAACAGGGAGCATCTAACTATGGCTACACCTTC. Full variable domain (rest looked up from reference TRBV19 and TRBJ1-2): DGGITQSPKYLFRKEGQNVTLSCEQNLNHDAMYWYRQDPGQGLRLIYYSQIVNDFQKGDIAEGYSVSREKKESFPLTVTSAQKNPTAFYLCASTKQGASNYGYTFGSGTRLTVV.

The chain employs TRBV11-3 and TRBJ2-1; 7 bases are a match to TRBD1. V trimming: 6 bases; J trimming: 0 bases; junction bases outside the gene matches: 2. Germline values: CDR1 SGHNT, CDR2 YENEEA. The CDR3 is 14 amino acids. The CDR3 loop reads CASRRDSSYNEQFF. The CDR3 bases are TGTGCCAGCAGACGGGACAGCTCCTACAATGAGCAGTTCTTC.

The chain uses TRBV19 and TRBJ2-1; 7 nucleotides line up with TRBD2. This CDR3 is built from 14 residues. V lost 2 bases to trimming and J lost 4 bases; unmatched junction nucleotides: 2. The germline V gene encodes CDR1 LNHDA and CDR2 SQIVND (reference sequence). CDR3 bases: TGTGCCAGTAGTATAACGGGGGGATACAATGAGCAGTTCTTC. The encoded protein is CASSITGGYNEQFF.

The chain carries TRBV28 and TRBJ2-7; 8 bases line up with TRBD2. V lost 6 bases, J lost 5 bases, and 9 bases stayed unmatched. This CDR3 spans 14 amino acids. From germline, CDR1 is MDHEN and CDR2 SYDVKM. The CDR3 spells CASSGRVPPNEQYF. The CDR3 DNA sequence: TGTGCCAGCAGCGGGAGGGTACCGCCTAACGAGCAGTACTTC.

The chain uses TRBV7-2 and TRBJ2-1, with 8 bases fitting TRBD2. J was trimmed by 5 bases and V by 1 base; bases with no gene match: 10. CDR3 length: 17 residues. Germline CDR1 SGHTA, CDR2 FQGNSA. The CDR3 nucleotides read TGTGCCAGCAGCTTAGGCTTCTTCGAGCGGGGGAACAATGAGCAGTTCTTC. This encodes CASSLGFFERGNNEQFF.

The CDR3 spells CASGRRTSGTYEQYF. The CDR3 coding sequence is TGTGCCAGCGGGAGGAGGACTAGCGGTACCTACGAGCAGTACTTC. The V gene is TRBV27, the J gene TRBJ2-7, with TRBD2 matching over 10 bases. V was clipped by 8 bases and J by 2 bases; unmatched bases: 9. Germline V gene data show CDR1 as MNHEY and CDR2 as SMNVEV (reference sequence). The CDR3 consists of 15 residues.

The chain uses TRBV15 and TRBJ2-1, with D perhaps matching TRBD1 (6 bases). This CDR3 contains 12 residues. Per the germline V gene, CDR1 is LNHNV and CDR2 is YYDKDF (reference sequence). V was trimmed by 0 bases and J by 9 bases, leaving 6 bases between them. The CDR3 loop reads CATSREGGEQFF. DNA for the CDR3: TGTGCCACCAGCAGAGAAGGGGGTGAGCAGTTCTTC.

The chain carries TRBV29-1 and TRBJ1-1, with unresolved D. V lost 7 bases, J lost 0 bases, and 9 bases lay in between. The CDR3 is 12 residues long. Germline CDR1 and CDR2: SQVTM and ANQGSEA. DNA of the CDR3: TGCAGCGCCTTCCAGGTGAACACTGAAGCTTTCTTT. Translating it yields CSAFQVNTEAFF.

CDR3: CASSTPPTAAGTGELFF. CDR3 coding DNA: TGTGCCAGCAGCACCCCTCCGACGGCAGCGGGAACCGGGGAGCTGTTTTTT. This sequence joins TRBV9 and TRBJ2-2; the match to TRBD2 covers 7 bases. Germline lookup yields CDR1 SGDLS and CDR2 YYNGEE. The CDR3 length is 17 residues. With 4 bases clipped from V and 5 bases from J, the junction kept 14 bases outside the gene matches. Supplemented by reference TRBV9 and TRBJ2-2, the full variable domain reads DSGVTQTPKHLITATGQRVTLRCSPRSGDLSVYWYQQSLDQGLQFLIQYYNGEERAKGNILERFSAQQFPDLHSELNLSSLELGDSALYFCASSTPPTAAGTGELFFGEGSRLTVL.

This clone was observed a single time. This chain connects TRBV2 to TRBJ2-7; perhaps TRBD2 as D (5 bases). Germline CDR1 and CDR2: SNHLY and FYNNEI. Trimming removed 5 bases at V and 9 bases at J, with 11 bases between. The CDR3 is 11 amino acids. The CDR3 DNA is TGTGCCAGCAGTAGAGGGCTCGGGCAGTACTTC. As protein: CASSRGLGQYF.

V gene TRBV7-2 combines with J gene TRBJ2-7; tentatively, D is TRBD2 (5 bases). The CDR3 covers 14 residues. CDR1 SGHTA and CDR2 FQGNSA come from the germline V gene. V shed 3 bases and J shed 0 bases, with 9 bases lying between them. The CDR3 region has the DNA TGTGCCAGCAGCTTCCGAGGGTCCTCCTACGAGCAGTACTTC. Translating gives CASSFRGSSYEQYF. Full variable domain (rest looked up from reference TRBV7-2 and TRBJ2-7): GAGVSQSPSNKVTEKGKDVELRCDPISGHTALYWYRQSLGQGLEFLIYFQGNSAPDKSGLPSDRFSAERTGGSVSTLTIQRTQQEDSAVYLCASSFRGSSYEQYFGPGTRLTVT.

This clone was seen only once. This chain joins TRBV4-3 and TRBJ2-5; tentative D call: TRBD2 (6 bases). Germline CDR1 and CDR2: LGHNA and YSLEER. The CDR3 covers 18 residues. V shed 1 base and J shed 2 bases, with 20 bases lying between them. CDR3 sequence: CASSQVHTSSLLQETQYF. Here the CDR3 DNA reads TGCGCCAGCAGCCAAGTTCATACTAGCTCCCTTCTACAAGAGACCCAGTACTTC.

This clone was observed a few times. The rearrangement uses TRBV6-5 and TRBJ1-5; D is unresolved. V lost 0 bases to trimming and J lost 4 bases, with 10 bases between them. This CDR3 contains 15 residues. Germline values: CDR1 MNHEY, CDR2 SVGAGI. The DNA of the CDR3 is TGTGCCAGCAGTTACTCGGGTCAGGTAAATCAGCCCCAGCATTTT. The encoded protein is CASSYSGQVNQPQHF.

The CDR3 sequence: CASSPRTTRNEQFF. CDR3 bases: TGTGCCAGCAGCCCCAGGACTACCCGAAATGAGCAGTTCTTC. The rearrangement links TRBV4-2 to TRBJ2-1; D possibly corresponds to TRBD2 (6 bases). In germline, CDR1 is LGHNA, CDR2 YNFKEQ. Trimming shortened V by 4 bases and J by 7 bases, and 14 bases separated the two germline ends. The CDR3 totals 14 residues.

The table lists this clone with a count of one. CDR3 nucleotide sequence: TGTGCCAGTAGTTCCAACTTCATGGGACAGGGGGCGACGGCTGAAGCTTTCTTT. Protein product: CASSSNFMGQGATAEAFF. The chain couples TRBV19 to TRBJ1-1; 12 bases fit TRBD1. The length of the CDR3 is 18 residues. The germline CDR1 and CDR2 sequences are LNHDA and SQIVND (reference sequence). V dropped 5 bases and J dropped 6; count of bases not matched to a gene: 16.

V is TRBV5-4 and J is TRBJ1-3; TRBD1 might be the D (5 bases). The V gene's germline CDR1 is SGHNT and CDR2 YYREEE (reference sequence). There are 14 residues in the CDR3. With 0 bases removed from V and 5 bases from J, the gap between germline ends came to 9 bases. The DNA of the CDR3 is TGTGCCAGCAGCTTGGGTCAGGGAAGAAACACCATATATTTT. Its translation is CASSLGQGRNTIYF.